This T cell receptor beta chain was sequenced during a study of tumor and adjacent non-tumor tissue in lung cancer. Study overall: Patients were aged about 31 to 76, nine to eleven men and about five women, stage I to III. Overall study findings and caveats: In normal lung, the top 100 clones were significantly more dominant than in tumor.

RNA was extracted from bulk tissue without any cell sorting. TCRbeta libraries were built with three rounds of nested PCR, modified from ARM-PCR. MiXCR was run by TCRdb on the multiplex PCR reads, yielding one entry per CDR3 protein. Seen here are under 100,000 distinct CDR3 sequences, 61% observed once, and the top ten hold roughly 15%. The CDR3 has 12 residues. Germline values: CDR1 SQVTM, CDR2 ANQGSEA. As regards this clonotype: Its antigen is not identified. At one boundary the junction diverges from the germline segment, which might be a read error.

This receptor was taken from a man aged 65 to 79 with non-small cell lung cancer. V usage is TRBV29-1 and J usage is TRBJ1-1; no clear D gene. The specimen was lung tumor tissue. For the CDR3, the DNA is TGTAGCATTCGCATCAAACGCGCTGAAGCTTTCTTT. This codes for CSIRIKRAEAFF. Filled out from reference TRBV29-1 and TRBJ1-1, the complete variable domain reads SAVISQKPSRDICQRGTSLTIQCQVDSQVTMMFWYRQQPGQSLTLIATANQGSEATYESGFVIDKFPISRPNLTFSTLTVSNMSPEDSSIYLCSIRIKRAEAFFGQGTRLTVV.